This is a list of T cell receptor beta chains from one sample in a study of blood T cell repertoires in COVID-19. Repertoires were generated with immunoSEQ multiplex PCR, while TCRdb's copy carries only in-frame clones and drops some. The sample shows approximately 330,000 clones, 80% to 90% of them seen only once. Source material: PBMCs or T cells enriched from blood (not recorded which). These receptors were obtained from a woman aged 40 to 55 with acute COVID-19. Each CDR3 is given with its conserved first and last residue. The order of the fields is V gene, J gene, clone size, D gene, CDR3 DNA, CDR3 protein. The D gene is left open where the match is weak. Rows may omit the clone size; those that give it use once, few, many or a size class.

TRBV4-2,TRBJ1-6,.,.,TGTGCCAGCAGCCCCAGCGGGAAGGACAATTCACCCCTCCACTTT,CASSPSGKDNSPLHF
TRBV7-6,TRBJ2-3,.,TRBD2,TGTGCCAGCAGCGCCCTAGCGGGGGGAGTGGGAGATACGCAGTATTTT,CASSALAGGVGDTQYF
TRBV9,TRBJ1-2,once,TRBD1,TGTGCCAGCAGCGTAGACCATACAGGGGGCGCGAACTATGGCTACACCTTC,CASSVDHTGGANYGYTF
TRBV3-1/TRBV3-2,TRBJ1-2,.,.,TGTGCCAGCAGCCAAGGTCCGGGATTGGATGGCTACACCTTC,CASSQGPGLDGYTF
TRBV9,TRBJ1-5,.,TRBD1,TGTGCCAGCAGCGCCGCCCCGGACAGGGGTCAGCCCCAGCATTTT,CASSAAPDRGQPQHF
TRBV6-2/TRBV6-3,TRBJ2-7,.,.,TGTGCCAGCAGTTACTCGCCCGGGTTCCAAAGGCGGTACGAGCAGTACTTC,CASSYSPGFQRRYEQYF
TRBV29-1,TRBJ1-3,.,.,TGCAGCGCTCAGACCCCGGGGGGAAACACCATATATTTT,CSAQTPGGNTIYF
TRBV27,TRBJ2-3,.,TRBD1,TGTGCCAGCAGTTTCTATCGGACAGGGTACGATACGCAGTATTTT,CASSFYRTGYDTQYF
TRBV6-4,TRBJ2-3,.,TRBD2,TGTGCCAGCAGTGACCTACCCGGACTAGCGGGGAGCACAGATACGCAGTATTTT,CASSDLPGLAGSTDTQYF
TRBV4-1,TRBJ1-2,.,TRBD1,TGCGCCAGCAGCCCCGGACAGGGAGACGACTATGGCTACACCTTC,CASSPGQGDDYGYTF
TRBV9,TRBJ2-2,once,TRBD2,TGTGCCAGCAGCGTAGATACTAGCGGGGGCACCGGGGAGCTGTTTTTT,CASSVDTSGGTGELFF
TRBV9,TRBJ1-6,.,.,TGTGCCAGCAGCGATCTGGTTACGGATTCACCCCTCCACTTT,CASSDLVTDSPLHF
TRBV6-1,TRBJ2-4,once,TRBD2,TGTGCCAGCAGTGCCCGACTAGCAATGGCCAAAAACATTCAGTACTTC,CASSARLAMAKNIQYF
TRBV6-1,TRBJ1-1,.,.,TGTGCCAGCAGTGAACCGACAGAGGCCACTGAAGCTTTCTTT,CASSEPTEATEAFF
TRBV28,TRBJ1-6,once,.,TGTGCCAGCAGTCGGACAGTTAATTCACCCCTCCACTTT,CASSRTVNSPLHF
TRBV7-2,TRBJ1-1,.,.,TGTGCCAGCAGCTTAGGTGAGCTCCACACTGAAGCTTTCTTT,CASSLGELHTEAFF
TRBV7-9,TRBJ1-2,.,.,TGTGCCAGCAGCTTAGAGTACGGGTACTATGGCTACACCTTC,CASSLEYGYYGYTF
TRBV6-5,TRBJ1-5,.,TRBD1,TGTGCCAGCAGAATGACAGGGGGTAATCAGCCCCAGCATTTT,CASRMTGGNQPQHF
TRBV7-8,TRBJ1-6,.,TRBD1,TGTGCCAGCAGCCAGGGACAGTCTAATTCACCCCTCCACTTT,CASSQGQSNSPLHF
TRBV7-8,TRBJ1-4,.,TRBD1,TGTGCCAGCAGCTTAACCGGGACAGGGGCAGGTTCGGGTGAAAAACTGTTTTTT,CASSLTGTGAGSGEKLFF
TRBV29-1,TRBJ1-3,.,TRBD1,TGCAGCGTTGTGGGACAGGGAAAAACTGGAAACACCATATATTTT,CSVVGQGKTGNTIYF
TRBV19,TRBJ1-6,.,.,TGTGCCAGTAGTATAGGTCCAGGACTGGATTCACCCCTCCACTTT,CASSIGPGLDSPLHF
TRBV7-2,TRBJ2-7,.,.,TGTGCCAGCAGTCAAGTCGGGGGCTACGAGCAGTACTTC,CASSQVGGYEQYF
TRBV27,TRBJ1-6,few,.,TGTGCCAGCAGTTCGACTGGAGATATCAGCTCCTATAATTCACCCCTCCACTTT,CASSSTGDISSYNSPLHF
TRBV18,TRBJ1-3,few,TRBD1,TGTGCCAGCTCATCTAACCCGGGACAGGGGGCGTCTGGAAACACCATATATTTT,CASSSNPGQGASGNTIYF
TRBV2,TRBJ2-6,.,TRBD1,TGTGCCAGCAGTGATAGGGGACAGGGACTGCCTGGGGCCAACGTCCTGACTTTC,CASSDRGQGLPGANVLTF
TRBV9,TRBJ1-3,.,TRBD1,TGTGCCAGCAGCGTAGGTGGGACAGGGACTGGAAACACCATATATTTT,CASSVGGTGTGNTIYF
TRBV5-4,TRBJ2-5,.,.,TGTGCCAGCAGCTTGGGGTCTAGCGTTCGGGAGACCCAGTACTTC,CASSLGSSVRETQYF
TRBV12-3/TRBV12-4,TRBJ1-2,.,.,TGTGCCAGCAGTTTAACCGGGTACTATGGCTACACCTTC,CASSLTGYYGYTF
TRBV5-4,TRBJ2-5,.,TRBD2,TGTGCCAGCAGCCAAGCCGGACTAGCGGGAGGGATAGAGACCCAGTACTTC,CASSQAGLAGGIETQYF
TRBV19,TRBJ2-5,once,.,TGTGCCAGTAGTACCCACGTCCCCCCTCAGGGGGGAGAGACCCAGTACTTC,CASSTHVPPQGGETQYF
TRBV6-2/TRBV6-3,TRBJ2-1,.,TRBD2,TGTGCCAGCAGTCGTCTAGCGGCCTCCTACAATGAGCAGTTCTTC,CASSRLAASYNEQFF
TRBV19,TRBJ2-1,.,.,TGTGCCAGTAGTATGGTTGGGAGGTTCCCCTACAATGAGCAGTTCTTC,CASSMVGRFPYNEQFF
TRBV15,TRBJ2-1,.,.,TGTGCCACCAGCAGTTTGAACCCAGCGGAAACCTATTACAATGAGCAGTTCTTC,CATSSLNPAETYYNEQFF
TRBV27,TRBJ2-5,.,TRBD2,TGTGCCAGCAGTTTAGGGAGGGGAGATGTAGAGACCCAGTACTTC,CASSLGRGDVETQYF
TRBV29-1,TRBJ2-5,.,.,TGCAGCGGGGAGGGGGGGCAACCAAGCCAAGAGACCCAGTACTTC,CSGEGGQPSQETQYF
TRBV2,TRBJ1-2,.,.,TGTGCCAGCATCCCCCTCCAGCGCAGGGTTGGATTACATGGCTACACCTTC,CASIPLQRRVGLHGYTF
TRBV2,TRBJ2-5,.,.,TGTGCCAGCACCCGAGGGGGGGCGAACGGAGAGACCCAGTACTTC,CASTRGGANGETQYF
TRBV27,TRBJ2-6,.,.,TGTGCCAGCAGTTTGGGACTCGGCGGGATGGCTGGGGCCAACGTCCTGACTTTC,CASSLGLGGMAGANVLTF
TRBV3-1/TRBV3-2,TRBJ1-4,few,TRBD1,TGTGCCAGCGGACAGGGGGCTGAAAAACTGTTTTTT,CASGQGAEKLFF
TRBV7-3,TRBJ2-3,once,.,TGTGCCAGCAGCTACCAGTTTGGCGATACGCAGTATTTT,CASSYQFGDTQYF
TRBV7-2,TRBJ1-1,.,TRBD1,TGTGCCAGCAGCGTGAGACAGGGGGATGAAGCTTTCTTT,CASSVRQGDEAFF
TRBV7-9,TRBJ2-2,.,TRBD2,TGTGCCAGCAGTCGTACATTTGGACTAGCGGAGGAGAACACCGGGGAGCTGTTTTTT,CASSRTFGLAEENTGELFF
TRBV3-1/TRBV3-2,TRBJ2-4,.,.,TGTGCCAGCAGTTACCAGGGGGGACCCAAAAACATTCAGTACTTC,CASSYQGGPKNIQYF
TRBV19,TRBJ2-3,.,TRBD2,TGTGCCAGTGGGGGGGGAGATACGCAGTATTTT,CASGGGDTQYF
TRBV4-2,TRBJ1-2,.,TRBD1,TGTGCCAGCAGCCAAACAGGGGGAGCTAACTATGGCTACACCTTC,CASSQTGGANYGYTF
TRBV19,TRBJ2-5,.,.,TGTGCCAGTAGTATCGCTCCGGGACACCGCCAAGAGACCCAGTACTTC,CASSIAPGHRQETQYF
TRBV7-6,TRBJ1-4,.,.,TGTGCCAGCAGTCCGGTCGGAGGTGAAAAACTGTTTTTT,CASSPVGGEKLFF
TRBV18,TRBJ1-1,few,.,TGTGCCAGCTCACCACCTTCCGTCCTGAACACTGAAGCTTTCTTT,CASSPPSVLNTEAFF
TRBV14,TRBJ2-2,.,TRBD1,TGTGCCAGCAGCCAAGATCTAGGGCAGGGGGTACCTAGACGGACCGGGGAGCTGTTTTTT,CASSQDLGQGVPRRTGELFF